The clone carrying this T cell receptor beta chain occurred a few times. The antigen is undetermined. This sample is drawn from a study of cytomegalovirus exposure and HLA in healthy donors. Study outcomes and limitations: In a later analysis, about 17,000 TCR beta sequences were associated with HLA alleles at 0.05 false discovery rate. Overall, around 160 TCR beta chains were annotated as cytomegalovirus-associated. It has been reported that TCR beta sequences accurately predicted the HLA-A and HLA-B alleles of most subjects. Researchers reported in a later analysis that a missense DCLRE1C variant was tied to TCR beta V- and J-gene trimming.

The PCR ran on 60 Vbeta and 13 Jbeta primers. This table comes from immunoSEQ multiplex PCR, and its TCRdb copy is limited to in-frame clones, with some not included. The table records under 200,000 clones, 65% to 80% of them present only once. The germline CDR1 and CDR2 sequences are MNHEY and SVGAGI. V gave up 5 bases and J gave up 7 bases, with 14 bases separating them. This CDR3 has 13 residues. The receptor comes from a woman aged 40 to 50 in good health and CMV-seropositive. The chain links TRBV6-5 to TRBJ1-2; perhaps TRBD1 as D (5 bases). The sequencing input was PBMCs. CDR3 sequence: CASSPPGHAGYTF. As DNA, the CDR3 is TGTGCCAGCAGTCCCCCAGGGCACGCTGGCTACACCTTC.